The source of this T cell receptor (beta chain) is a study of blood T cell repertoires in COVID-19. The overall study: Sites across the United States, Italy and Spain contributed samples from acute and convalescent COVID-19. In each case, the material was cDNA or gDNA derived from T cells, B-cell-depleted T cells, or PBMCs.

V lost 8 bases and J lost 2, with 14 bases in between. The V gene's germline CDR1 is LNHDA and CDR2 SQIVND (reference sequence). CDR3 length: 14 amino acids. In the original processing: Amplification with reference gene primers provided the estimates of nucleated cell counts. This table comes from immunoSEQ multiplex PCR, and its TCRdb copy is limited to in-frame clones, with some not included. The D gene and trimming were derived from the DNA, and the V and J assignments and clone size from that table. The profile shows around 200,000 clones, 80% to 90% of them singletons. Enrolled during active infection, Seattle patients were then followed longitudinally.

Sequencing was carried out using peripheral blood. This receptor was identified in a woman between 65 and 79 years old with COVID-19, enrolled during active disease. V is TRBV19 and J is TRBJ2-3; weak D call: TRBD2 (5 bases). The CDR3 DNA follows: TGTGCCAGTGGAACGGGAACCTTCACAGATACGCAGTATTTT. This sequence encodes CASGTGTFTDTQYF. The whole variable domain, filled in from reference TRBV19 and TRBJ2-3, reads DGGITQSPKYLFRKEGQNVTLSCEQNLNHDAMYWYRQDPGQGLRLIYYSQIVNDFQKGDIAEGYSVSREKKESFPLTVTSAQKNPTAFYLCASGTGTFTDTQYFGPGTRLTVL.